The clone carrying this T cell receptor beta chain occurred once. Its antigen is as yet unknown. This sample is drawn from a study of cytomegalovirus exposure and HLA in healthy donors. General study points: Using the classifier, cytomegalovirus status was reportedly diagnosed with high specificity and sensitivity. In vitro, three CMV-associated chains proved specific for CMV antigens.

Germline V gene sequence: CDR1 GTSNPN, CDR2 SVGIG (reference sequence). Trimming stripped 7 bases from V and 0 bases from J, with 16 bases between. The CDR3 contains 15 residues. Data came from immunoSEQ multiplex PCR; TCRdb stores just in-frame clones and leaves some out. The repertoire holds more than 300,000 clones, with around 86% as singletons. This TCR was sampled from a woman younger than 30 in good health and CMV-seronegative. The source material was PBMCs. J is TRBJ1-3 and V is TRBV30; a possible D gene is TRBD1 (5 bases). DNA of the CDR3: TGTGCCTCGGGGGAGGGCAGTGCCTCTGGAAACACCATATATTTT. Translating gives CASGEGSASGNTIYF.